This paragraph covers one T cell receptor (beta chain) sequence. These data are taken from a study of blood T cell repertoires in COVID-19. Per the authors' pipeline: Reference gene primer amplification in the assay estimated nucleated cell counts. Clones were read by immunoSEQ multiplex PCR, and TCRdb kept only the in-frame ones, dropping some. V, J and clone size derive from that table, while D and trimming were established from the DNA sequence. The table records about 390,000 clones, around nine tenths of them present only once. Individuals aged about 18 to 89 years were recruited from about two dozen US areas. Participants reported their clinical history, and cohort assignment relied on those reports. This TCR came from a woman aged 45-59 years who had recovered from COVID-19. The sample comprised PBMCs or T cells enriched from blood (not recorded which).

The CDR3 loop reads CASSSWGQTSYNEQFF. Written as DNA, the CDR3 is TGCGCCAGCAGCTCCTGGGGACAGACCTCCTACAATGAGCAGTTCTTC. The V call is TRBV5-1, the J call TRBJ2-1, with 7 bases that match TRBD1. Germline values: CDR1 SGHRS, CDR2 YFSETQ. V shed 3 bases, J shed 0 bases, and the junction held 6 bases outside the gene matches. The CDR3 covers 16 residues.